The next 18 T cell receptor beta chains were all read from a single sample in a study of cytomegalovirus exposure and HLA in healthy donors. Primers included in the PCR were 60 Vbeta and 13 Jbeta primers. Only in-frame clones appear in the TCRdb table, and some are missing; sequencing was by immunoSEQ multiplex PCR. The repertoire consists of approximately 120,000 clones, with 77% occurring once and the leading ten covering about 13%. The specimen was PBMCs. These receptors all stem from a middle-aged woman in good health and CMV-seropositive.

The genes are TRBV28 and TRBJ2-7; maybe TRBD2 (6 bases). V lost 4 bases and J lost 8, with 18 bases in between. The CDR3 totals 14 residues. CDR1 is MDHEN, CDR2 SYDVKM, per germline. The CDR3 loop is CASSSTGLPFQQYF. The DNA of the CDR3 is TGTGCCAGCAGTTCAACGGGACTGCCTTTTCAGCAGTACTTC.

This clone was detected only once. The rearrangement links TRBV9 to TRBJ1-3, with D tentatively TRBD1 (5 bases). Germline lookup yields CDR1 SGDLS and CDR2 YYNGEE. The CDR3 has 15 residues. Trimming cost V 0 bases and J 4 bases, with 11 bases left between them. DNA of the CDR3: TGTGCCAGCAGCGTAGCTCCAGGGTTAGGAAACACCATATATTTT. This codes for CASSVAPGLGNTIYF.

The genes are TRBV9 and TRBJ2-3, with unresolved D. Germline V gene lookup returns CDR1 SGDLS and CDR2 YYNGEE. The V gene lost 3 bases and the J gene lost 0 bases, with 11 bases spanning the gap. The CDR3 spans 15 residues. The CDR3 is CASSEIATSTDTQYF. CDR3 coding DNA: TGTGCCAGCAGCGAGATCGCCACTAGCACAGATACGCAGTATTTT.

The sample holds a few counts of this clone. The V call is TRBV2, the J call TRBJ2-7; D perhaps matches TRBD2 (5 bases). The CDR3 runs 13 residues. Trimming left V 7 bases short and J 2 bases short, with 12 bases between. Germline CDR1 reads SNHLY; CDR2 reads FYNNEI. CDR3 in amino acids: CASMLSGTYEQYF. The CDR3 DNA reads TGTGCCAGCATGTTAAGCGGAACCTACGAGCAGTACTTC.

In this sample, this clone turned up a few times. The V gene is TRBV25-1, the J gene TRBJ1-5; D unclear. This CDR3 contains 14 residues. Germline V gene data show CDR1 as MGHDK and CDR2 as SYGVNS. V lost 6 bases, J lost 0 bases, and 9 bases lay in between. In DNA form, the CDR3 reads TGTGCCAGCAGAGGAGTGGGTAGCAATCAGCCCCAGCATTTT. The encoded protein is CASRGVGSNQPQHF.

CDR3: CASSLDVGGGPTDTQYF. The CDR3 nucleotides read TGTGCCAGCAGTTTAGACGTCGGGGGAGGGCCGACAGATACGCAGTATTTT. This sequence joins TRBV27 and TRBJ2-3; 7 bases are shared with TRBD2. The junction had 11 bases not matched to a gene; V was cut back by 2 bases and J by 3 bases. The CDR3 loop spans 17 amino acids. The germline V gene has CDR1 MNHEY and CDR2 SMNVEV (reference sequence).

CDR3 coding DNA: TGTGCCAGCAGCTTAGACACGGGACAGACATCCTACGAGCAGTACTTC. Its translation: CASSLDTGQTSYEQYF. This chain links TRBV11-2 with TRBJ2-7, with TRBD1 matching over 7 bases. V trimming: 0 bases; J trimming: 1 base; junction bases outside the gene matches: 6. There are 16 residues in the CDR3. Germline CDR1 SGHAT, CDR2 FQNNGV. Variable domain in full (rest from reference TRBV11-2 and TRBJ2-7): EAGVAQSPRYKIIEKRQSVAFWCNPISGHATLYWYQQILGQGPKLLIQFQNNGVVDDSQLPKDRFSAERLKGVDSTLKIQPAKLEDSAVYLCASSLDTGQTSYEQYFGPGTRLTVT.

This clone was seen a single time. V usage is TRBV29-1 and J usage is TRBJ2-2; D remains ambiguous. The germline V and J ends were trimmed by 1 base and 4 bases, with 4 bases remaining between them. CDR3 length: 12 amino acids. CDR1 is SQVTM and CDR2 is ANQGSEA in the germline V gene. The CDR3: CSVEVSTGELFF. The CDR3 region has the DNA TGCAGCGTTGAAGTCTCCACCGGGGAGCTGTTTTTT.

The chain joins TRBV5-4 to TRBJ2-5, with 7 bases lining up with TRBD2. The trim removed 9 bases at V and 2 bases at J, leaving 4 bases unmatched. The CDR3 consists of 12 residues. From germline, CDR1 is SGHNT and CDR2 YYREEE (reference sequence). The CDR3 loop is CATGRAQETQYF. Here the CDR3 DNA reads TGTGCCACAGGGAGGGCACAAGAGACCCAGTACTTC.

This clone showed up just a few times. This chain joins TRBV7-8 and TRBJ2-3; 9 positions agree with TRBD2. This CDR3 comprises 16 residues. J gave up 4 bases and V 2 bases, and 7 bases lay outside the gene matches. Germline CDR1 is SGHVS and CDR2 is FQNEAQ. The chain's CDR3 is CASSLSLREGSDTQYF. The CDR3 bases are TGTGCCAGCAGCTTATCTCTGCGGGAGGGGTCAGATACGCAGTATTTT.

The rearrangement uses TRBV5-3 and TRBJ1-6; the D is unclear. TRBV5-3 is an ORF; its function is uncertain. This CDR3 is 15 amino acids long. The V end lost 7 bases, the J end lost 5 bases, and 16 bases lay between the germline ends. The CDR3 region is CARGTRRVNNSPLHF. In nucleotides, the CDR3 is TGTGCCAGAGGCACCCGGAGGGTAAATAATTCACCCCTCCACTTT.

This clone was picked up a small number of times. V and J are TRBV2 and TRBJ1-1; D gene ambiguous. This CDR3 region has 14 residues. V was shortened by 5 bases and J by 1 base, with 11 bases between the two germline ends. Looked up from germline, CDR1 is SNHLY and CDR2 is FYNNEI. CDR3 DNA: TGTGCCAGCAGTCGGGAGGGATGGAACACTGAAGCTTTCTTT. Its translation: CASSREGWNTEAFF.

The chain carries TRBV7-2 and TRBJ2-7, with D maybe TRBD2 (6 bases). CDR3 length: 15 amino acids. Germline assignment: CDR1 SGHTA and CDR2 FQGNSA. Trimming removed 3 bases at V and 1 base at J, with 13 bases between. In DNA, the CDR3 is TGTGCCAGCAGCTTGCCGGGACTCCTATCCTACGAGCAGTACTTC. It encodes CASSLPGLLSYEQYF.

V is TRBV14 and J is TRBJ2-1, with 8 nucleotides matching TRBD1. Germline values: CDR1 SGHDN, CDR2 FVKESK. The trim removed 1 base at V and 5 bases at J, leaving 7 bases unmatched. This CDR3 has 16 amino acids. The CDR3 DNA reads TGTGCCAGCAGCCAAGGGGTTGGGACAGGCAACAATGAGCAGTTCTTC. Translation gives CASSQGVGTGNNEQFF. The entire variable domain, with the rest obtained from reference TRBV14 and TRBJ2-1, is as follows: EAGVTQFPSHSVIEKGQTVTLRCDPISGHDNLYWYRRVMGKEIKFLLHFVKESKQDESGMPNNRFLAERTGGTYSTLKVQPAELEDSGVYFCASSQGVGTGNNEQFFGPGTRLTVL.

The chain carries TRBV18 and TRBJ1-3; D is possibly TRBD1 (5 bases). The CDR3 length is 16 residues. The V and J ends lost 3 bases and 1 base respectively, with 13 bases between them. Looked up from germline, CDR1 is KGHSH and CDR2 is LQKENI. The CDR3 DNA reads TGTGCCAGCTCACCCCCGGGCAGGGCATCTGGAAACACCATATATTTT. This sequence encodes CASSPPGRASGNTIYF.

This clone was detected a few times. The chain uses TRBV7-3 and TRBJ2-5; 12 nucleotides align to TRBD2. V was pared by 5 bases and J by 5 bases, with 6 bases of the junction left unmatched. The CDR3 is 15 residues long. Germline CDR1 SGHTA, CDR2 FQGTGA. The CDR3 bases are TGTGCCAGCAGCCCTGGACTAGCGGGGTGGGAGACCCAGTACTTC. Encoded protein: CASSPGLAGWETQYF.

The V and J genes are TRBV28 and TRBJ2-2; D is possibly TRBD1 (6 bases). Germline CDR1 MDHEN, CDR2 SYDVKM. This CDR3 is 16 amino acids long. V dropped 1 base and J dropped 5 bases, with 14 bases sitting between them. The CDR3 region has the DNA TGTGCCAGCAGTTTATCGACAGGTAGAAGGACCGGGGAGCTGTTTTTT. Translation: CASSLSTGRRTGELFF.

The chain has TRBV6-5 and TRBJ2-2, with D possibly matching TRBD2 (5 bases). The CDR3 consists of 14 residues. The germline V and J ends were trimmed by 6 bases and 7 bases, with 15 bases remaining between them. The germline V gene encodes CDR1 MNHEY and CDR2 SVGAGI. DNA for the CDR3: TGTGCCAGCAGGGTCCGGTTGGCGGGCGGGGAGCTGTTTTTT. Translation: CASRVRLAGGELFF.